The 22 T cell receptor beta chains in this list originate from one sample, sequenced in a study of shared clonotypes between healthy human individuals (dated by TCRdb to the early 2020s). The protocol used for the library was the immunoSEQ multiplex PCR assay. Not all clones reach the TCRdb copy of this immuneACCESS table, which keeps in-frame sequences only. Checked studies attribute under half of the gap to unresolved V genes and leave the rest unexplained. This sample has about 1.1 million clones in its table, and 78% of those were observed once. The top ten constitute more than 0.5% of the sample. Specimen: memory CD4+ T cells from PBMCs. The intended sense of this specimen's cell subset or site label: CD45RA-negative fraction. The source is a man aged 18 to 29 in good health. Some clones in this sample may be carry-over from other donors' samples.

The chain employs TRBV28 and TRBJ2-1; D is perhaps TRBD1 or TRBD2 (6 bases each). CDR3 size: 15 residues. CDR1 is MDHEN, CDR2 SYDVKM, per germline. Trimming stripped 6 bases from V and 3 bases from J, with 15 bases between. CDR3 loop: CASSLGGRIYNEQFF. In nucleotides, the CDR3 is TGTGCCAGCAGCTTAGGGGGGCGGATCTACAATGAGCAGTTCTTC.

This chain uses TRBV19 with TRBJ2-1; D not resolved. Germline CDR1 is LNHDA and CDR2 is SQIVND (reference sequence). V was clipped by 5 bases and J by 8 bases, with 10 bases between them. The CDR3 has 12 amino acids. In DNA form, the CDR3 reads TGTGCCAGTAGTGCCCGGACCGATGAGCAGTTCTTC. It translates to CASSARTDEQFF.

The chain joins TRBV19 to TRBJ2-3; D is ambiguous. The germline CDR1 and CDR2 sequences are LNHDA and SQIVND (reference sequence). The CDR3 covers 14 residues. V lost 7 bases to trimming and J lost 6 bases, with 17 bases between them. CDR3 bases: TGTGCCAGTACAATCGGCTACTTCAGCGATACGCAGTATTTT. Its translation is CASTIGYFSDTQYF.

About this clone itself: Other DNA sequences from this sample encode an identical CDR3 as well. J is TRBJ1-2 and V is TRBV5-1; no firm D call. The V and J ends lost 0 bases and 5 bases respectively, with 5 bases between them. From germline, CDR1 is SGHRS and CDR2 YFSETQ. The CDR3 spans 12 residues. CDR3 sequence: CASSLEGYGYTF. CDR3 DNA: TGCGCCAGCAGCTTGGAAGGATATGGCTACACCTTC.

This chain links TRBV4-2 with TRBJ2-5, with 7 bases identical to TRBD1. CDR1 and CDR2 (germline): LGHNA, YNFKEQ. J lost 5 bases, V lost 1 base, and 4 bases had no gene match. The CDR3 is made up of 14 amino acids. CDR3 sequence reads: CASSQGQGVETQYF. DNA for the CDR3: TGTGCCAGCAGCCAAGGCCAGGGGGTGGAGACCCAGTACTTC.

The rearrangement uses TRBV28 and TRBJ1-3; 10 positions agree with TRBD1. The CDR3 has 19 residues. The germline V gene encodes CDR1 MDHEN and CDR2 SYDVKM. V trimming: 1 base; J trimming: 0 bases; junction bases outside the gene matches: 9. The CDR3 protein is CASSLSSRTGGFSGNTIYF. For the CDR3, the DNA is TGTGCCAGCAGTTTATCGTCGCGGACAGGGGGGTTCTCTGGAAACACCATATATTTT. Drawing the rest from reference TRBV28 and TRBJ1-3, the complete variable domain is DVKVTQSSRYLVKRTGEKVFLECVQDMDHENMFWYRQDPGLGLRLIYFSYDVKMKEKGDIPEGYSVSREKKERFSLILESASTNQTSMYLCASSLSSRTGGFSGNTIYFGEGSWLTVV.

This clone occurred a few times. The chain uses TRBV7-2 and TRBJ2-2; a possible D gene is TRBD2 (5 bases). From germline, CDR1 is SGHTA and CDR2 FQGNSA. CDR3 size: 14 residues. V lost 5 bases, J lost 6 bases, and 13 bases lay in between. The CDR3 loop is CASSPRVGAGELFF. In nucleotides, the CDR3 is TGTGCCAGCAGCCCGCGTGTCGGGGCCGGGGAGCTGTTTTTT.

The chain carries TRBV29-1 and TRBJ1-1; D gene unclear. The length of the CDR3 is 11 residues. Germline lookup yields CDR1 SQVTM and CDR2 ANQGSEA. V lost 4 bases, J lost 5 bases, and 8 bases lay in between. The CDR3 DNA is TGCAGCGTTGGCCAGAAGACTGAAGCTTTCTTT. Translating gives CSVGQKTEAFF.

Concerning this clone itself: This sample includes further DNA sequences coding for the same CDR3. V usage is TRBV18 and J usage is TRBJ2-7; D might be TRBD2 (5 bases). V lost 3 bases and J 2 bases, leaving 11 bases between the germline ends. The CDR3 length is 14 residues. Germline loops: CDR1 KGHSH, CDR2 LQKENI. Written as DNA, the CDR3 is TGTGCCAGCTCACCGGGCAGGAGGACCTACGAGCAGTACTTC. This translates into CASSPGRRTYEQYF.

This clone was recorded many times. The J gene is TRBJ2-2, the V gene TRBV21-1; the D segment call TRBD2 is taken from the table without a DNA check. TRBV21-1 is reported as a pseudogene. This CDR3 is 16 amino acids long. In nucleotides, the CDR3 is TGTGCCAGCGGCTCCTCGGGGGTGCGGAACACCGGGGAGCTGTTTTTT. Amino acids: CASGSSGVRNTGELFF.

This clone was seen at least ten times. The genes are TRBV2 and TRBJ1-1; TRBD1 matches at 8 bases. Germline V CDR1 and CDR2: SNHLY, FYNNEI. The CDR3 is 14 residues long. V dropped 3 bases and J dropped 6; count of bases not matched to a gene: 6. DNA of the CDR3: TGTGCCAGCAGTGACGACAGGGGAGGCTCTGAAGCTTTCTTT. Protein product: CASSDDRGGSEAFF.

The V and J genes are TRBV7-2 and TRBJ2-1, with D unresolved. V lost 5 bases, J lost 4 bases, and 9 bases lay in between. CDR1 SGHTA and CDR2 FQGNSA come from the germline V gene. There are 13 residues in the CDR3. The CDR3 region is CASSPTKYNEQFF. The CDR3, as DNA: TGTGCCAGCAGCCCGACGAAGTACAATGAGCAGTTCTTC.

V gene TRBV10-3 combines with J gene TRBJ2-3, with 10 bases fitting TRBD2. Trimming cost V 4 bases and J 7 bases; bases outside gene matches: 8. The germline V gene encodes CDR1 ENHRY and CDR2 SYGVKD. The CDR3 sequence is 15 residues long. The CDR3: CAISGEREGRYTQYF. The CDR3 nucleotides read TGTGCCATCAGTGGGGAGCGGGAGGGCCGGTATACGCAGTATTTT.

This CDR3 reads CAWSVKDYEQYF. The CDR3 bases are TGTGCCTGGAGTGTAAAGGACTACGAGCAGTACTTC. The chain links TRBV30 to TRBJ2-7; D unresolved. From germline, CDR1 is GTSNPN and CDR2 SVGIG (reference sequence). The CDR3 has 12 amino acids. V was shortened by 0 bases and J by 3 bases, with 6 bases between the two germline ends.

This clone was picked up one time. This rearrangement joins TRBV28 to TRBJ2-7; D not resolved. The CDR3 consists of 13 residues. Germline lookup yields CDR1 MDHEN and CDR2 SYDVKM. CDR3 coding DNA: TGTGCTTCCGGGCCCACTCCCTCCTACGAGCAGTACTTC. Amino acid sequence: CASGPTPSYEQYF.

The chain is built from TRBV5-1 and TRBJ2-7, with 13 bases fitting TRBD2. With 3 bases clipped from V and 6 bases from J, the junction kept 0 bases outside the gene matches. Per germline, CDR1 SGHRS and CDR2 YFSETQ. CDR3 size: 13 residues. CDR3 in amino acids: CASSWTSGSEQYF. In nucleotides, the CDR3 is TGCGCCAGCAGCTGGACTAGCGGGAGCGAGCAGTACTTC. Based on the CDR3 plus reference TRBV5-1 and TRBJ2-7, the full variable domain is KAGVTQTPRYLIKTRGQQVTLSCSPISGHRSVSWYQQTPGQGLQFLFEYFSETQRNKGNFPGRFSGRQFSNSRSEMNVSTLELGDSALYLCASSWTSGSEQYFGPGTRLTVT.

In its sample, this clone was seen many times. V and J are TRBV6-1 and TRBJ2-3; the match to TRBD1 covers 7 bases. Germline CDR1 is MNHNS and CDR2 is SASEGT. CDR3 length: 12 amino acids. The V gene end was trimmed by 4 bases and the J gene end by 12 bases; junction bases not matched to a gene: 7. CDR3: CASSVRGTDQYF. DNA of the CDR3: TGTGCCAGCAGTGTCAGGGGGACCGACCAGTATTTT.

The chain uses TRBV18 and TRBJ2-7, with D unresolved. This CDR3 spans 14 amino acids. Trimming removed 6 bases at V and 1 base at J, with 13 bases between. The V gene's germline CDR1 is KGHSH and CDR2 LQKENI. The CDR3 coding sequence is TGTGCCAGCTCCCTAGGATCCCGATCCTACGAGCAGTACTTC. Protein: CASSLGSRSYEQYF.

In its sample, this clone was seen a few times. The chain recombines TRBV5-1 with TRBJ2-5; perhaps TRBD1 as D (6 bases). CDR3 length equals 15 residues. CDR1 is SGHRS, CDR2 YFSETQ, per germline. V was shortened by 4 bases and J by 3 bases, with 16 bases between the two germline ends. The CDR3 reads CASSRDQGTEETQYF. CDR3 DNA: TGCGCCAGCAGCCGTGATCAGGGGACGGAAGAGACCCAGTACTTC.

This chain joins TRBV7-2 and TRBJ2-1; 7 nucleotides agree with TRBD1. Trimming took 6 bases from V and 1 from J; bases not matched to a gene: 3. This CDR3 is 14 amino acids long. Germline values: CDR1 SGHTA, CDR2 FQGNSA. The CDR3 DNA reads TGTGCCAGCAGTCGGGACAGATCCTACAATGAGCAGTTCTTC. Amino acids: CASSRDRSYNEQFF.

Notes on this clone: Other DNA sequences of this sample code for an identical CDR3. The CDR3 coding sequence is TGTGCCAGCAGGGAGCGAACGGGGAACACTGAAGCTTTCTTT. As protein: CASRERTGNTEAFF. The rearrangement links TRBV2 to TRBJ1-1, with D hard to call. Deletions cut 6 bases from V and 1 base from J, with 12 bases between. CDR3 length: 14 amino acids. Germline CDR1 SNHLY, CDR2 FYNNEI.

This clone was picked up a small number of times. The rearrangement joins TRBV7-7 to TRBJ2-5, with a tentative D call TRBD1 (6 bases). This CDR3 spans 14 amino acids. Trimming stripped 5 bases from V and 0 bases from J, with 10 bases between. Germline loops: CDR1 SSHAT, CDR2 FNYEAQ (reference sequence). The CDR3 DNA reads TGTGCCAGCAGCCCAACAGGGTACCAAGAGACCCAGTACTTC. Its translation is CASSPTGYQETQYF.